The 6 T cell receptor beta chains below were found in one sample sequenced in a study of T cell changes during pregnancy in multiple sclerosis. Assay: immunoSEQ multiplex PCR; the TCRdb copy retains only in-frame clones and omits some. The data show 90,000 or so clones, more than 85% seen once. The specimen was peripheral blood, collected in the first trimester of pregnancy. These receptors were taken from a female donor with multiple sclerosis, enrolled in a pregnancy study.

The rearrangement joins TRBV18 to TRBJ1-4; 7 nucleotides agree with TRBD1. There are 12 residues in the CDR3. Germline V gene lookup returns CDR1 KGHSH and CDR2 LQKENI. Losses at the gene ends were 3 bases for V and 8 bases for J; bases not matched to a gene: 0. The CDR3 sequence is CASSPDREKLFF. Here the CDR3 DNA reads TGTGCCAGCTCACCGGACAGGGAAAAACTGTTTTTT.

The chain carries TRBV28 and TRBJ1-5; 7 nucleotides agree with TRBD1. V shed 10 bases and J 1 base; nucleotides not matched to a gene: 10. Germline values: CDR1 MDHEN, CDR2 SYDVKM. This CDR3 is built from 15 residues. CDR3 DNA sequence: TGTGCCACCCTAACAGGGGTATGGAGCAATCAGCCCCAGCATTTT. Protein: CATLTGVWSNQPQHF.

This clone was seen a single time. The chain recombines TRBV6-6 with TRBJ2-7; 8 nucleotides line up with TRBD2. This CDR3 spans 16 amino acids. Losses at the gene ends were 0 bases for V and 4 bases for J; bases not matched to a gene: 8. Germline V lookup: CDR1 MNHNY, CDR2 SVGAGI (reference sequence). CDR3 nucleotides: TGTGCCAGCAGTTACTCGATCCCGGCTAGCGGGTACGAGCAGTACTTC. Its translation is CASSYSIPASGYEQYF.

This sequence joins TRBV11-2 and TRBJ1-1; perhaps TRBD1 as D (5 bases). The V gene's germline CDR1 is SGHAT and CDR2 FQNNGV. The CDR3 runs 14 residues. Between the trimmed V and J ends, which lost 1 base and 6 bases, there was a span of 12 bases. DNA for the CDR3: TGTGCCAGCAGCTTAGTGGGAGGGGTCCCTGAAGCTTTCTTT. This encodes CASSLVGGVPEAFF.

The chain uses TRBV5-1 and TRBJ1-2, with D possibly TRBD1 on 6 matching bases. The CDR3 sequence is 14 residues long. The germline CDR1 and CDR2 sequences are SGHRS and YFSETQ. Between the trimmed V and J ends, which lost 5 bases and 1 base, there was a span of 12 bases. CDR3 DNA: TGCGCCAGCAGTCCGGACAGACATAACTATGGCTACACCTTC. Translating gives CASSPDRHNYGYTF.

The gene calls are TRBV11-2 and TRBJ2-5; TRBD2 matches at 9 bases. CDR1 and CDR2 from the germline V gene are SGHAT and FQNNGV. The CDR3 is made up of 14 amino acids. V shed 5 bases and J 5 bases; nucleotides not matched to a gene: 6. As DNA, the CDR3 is TGTGCCAGCAGCCATAGCGGGAGTCGGGAGACCCAGTACTTC. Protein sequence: CASSHSGSRETQYF. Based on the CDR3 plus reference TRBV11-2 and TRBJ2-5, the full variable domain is EAGVAQSPRYKIIEKRQSVAFWCNPISGHATLYWYQQILGQGPKLLIQFQNNGVVDDSQLPKDRFSAERLKGVDSTLKIQPAKLEDSAVYLCASSHSGSRETQYFGPGTRLLVL.